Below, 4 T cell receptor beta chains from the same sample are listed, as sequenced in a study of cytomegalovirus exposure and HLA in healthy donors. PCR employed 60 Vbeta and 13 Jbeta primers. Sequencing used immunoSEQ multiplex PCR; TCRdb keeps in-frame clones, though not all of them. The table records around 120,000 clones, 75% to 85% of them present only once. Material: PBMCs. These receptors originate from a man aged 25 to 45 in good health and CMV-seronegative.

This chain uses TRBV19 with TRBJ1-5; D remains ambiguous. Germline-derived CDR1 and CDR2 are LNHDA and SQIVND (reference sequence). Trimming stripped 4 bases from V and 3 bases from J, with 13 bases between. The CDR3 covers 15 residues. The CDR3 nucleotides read TGTGCCAGTAGTACAGACTACAGAGCCAATCAGCCCCAGCATTTT. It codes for CASSTDYRANQPQHF.

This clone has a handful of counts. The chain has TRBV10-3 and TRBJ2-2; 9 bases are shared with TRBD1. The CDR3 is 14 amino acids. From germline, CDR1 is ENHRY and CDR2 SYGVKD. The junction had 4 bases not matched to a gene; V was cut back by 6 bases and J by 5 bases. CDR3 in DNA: TGTGCCATCAGACAGGGGGCGAGGACCGGGGAGCTGTTTTTT. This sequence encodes CAIRQGARTGELFF.

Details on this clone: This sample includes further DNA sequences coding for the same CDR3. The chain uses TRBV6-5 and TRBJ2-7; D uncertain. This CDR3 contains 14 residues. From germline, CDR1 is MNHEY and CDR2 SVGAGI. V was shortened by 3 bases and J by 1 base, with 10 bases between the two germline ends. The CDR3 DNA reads TGTGCCAGCAGTTATTTGGCCAGGTCCTACGAGCAGTACTTC. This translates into CASSYLARSYEQYF.

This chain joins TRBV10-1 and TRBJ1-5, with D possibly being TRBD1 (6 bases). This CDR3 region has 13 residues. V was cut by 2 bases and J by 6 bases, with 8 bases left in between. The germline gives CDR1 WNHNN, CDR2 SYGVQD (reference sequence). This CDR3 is CASSETGFQPQHF. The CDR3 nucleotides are TGCGCCAGCAGTGAGACAGGGTTTCAGCCCCAGCATTTT.